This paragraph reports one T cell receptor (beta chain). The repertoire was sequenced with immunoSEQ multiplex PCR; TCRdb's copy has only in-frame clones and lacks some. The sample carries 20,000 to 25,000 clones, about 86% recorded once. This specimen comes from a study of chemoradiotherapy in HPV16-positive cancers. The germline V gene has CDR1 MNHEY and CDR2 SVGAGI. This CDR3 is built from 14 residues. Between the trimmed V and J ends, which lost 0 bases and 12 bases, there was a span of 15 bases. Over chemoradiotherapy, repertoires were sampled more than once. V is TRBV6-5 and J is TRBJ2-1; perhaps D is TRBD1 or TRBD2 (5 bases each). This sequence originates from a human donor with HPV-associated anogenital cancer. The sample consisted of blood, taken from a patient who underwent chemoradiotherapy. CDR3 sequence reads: CASSYSRSRDVQFF. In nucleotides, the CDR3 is TGTGCCAGCAGTTACTCGAGGTCTAGGGACGTGCAGTTCTTC.